This TCR beta chain was recorded in a study of T-cell memory formation after mild COVID-19. For the study at large: The study found TCR clusters largely donor specific. Findings and limits, study-wide: Shrinking CD4+ clones resided mostly in CM and EM, and CD8+ ones in EMRA. Clones that contracted from day 15 to 85 were balanced CD4/CD8, while later expanders leaned CD4+.

A word on this clonotype: Its target is unknown.

A single record per CDR3 protein comes from TCRdb applying MiXCR to the 5' RACE reads. The sample holds fewer than 700,000 distinct CDR3 sequences; roughly 21% are singletons and the top ten take 7.5% to 9.5%. This CDR3 has 15 residues. V lost 5 bases to trimming and J lost 2 bases; unmatched junction nucleotides: 2. Germline values: CDR1 MNHEY, CDR2 SMNVEV (reference sequence). This chain uses TRBV27 with TRBJ2-1, with 11 bases lining up with TRBD2. This sequence was found in an adult woman who had mild COVID-19 (a few samples of this study predate the infection). Cell type and time point are not known. The sequenced sample consisted of PBMCs or a T cell subset sorted from them (not recorded which). DNA of the CDR3: TGTGCCAGCAGTCATAGCGGGAGGGCCTACAATGAGCAGTTCTTC. Its protein product is CASSHSGRAYNEQFF.